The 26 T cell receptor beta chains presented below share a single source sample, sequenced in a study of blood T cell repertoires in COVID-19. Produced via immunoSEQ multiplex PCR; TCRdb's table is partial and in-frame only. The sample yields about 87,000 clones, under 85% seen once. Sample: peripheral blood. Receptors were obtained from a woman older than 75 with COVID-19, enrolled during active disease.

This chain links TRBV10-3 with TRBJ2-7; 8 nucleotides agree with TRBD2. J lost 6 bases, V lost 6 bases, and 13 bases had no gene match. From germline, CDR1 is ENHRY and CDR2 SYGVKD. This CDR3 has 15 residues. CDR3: CAISTLSAGEFEQYF. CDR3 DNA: TGTGCCATCAGCACTCTCTCAGCGGGAGAATTCGAGCAGTACTTC.

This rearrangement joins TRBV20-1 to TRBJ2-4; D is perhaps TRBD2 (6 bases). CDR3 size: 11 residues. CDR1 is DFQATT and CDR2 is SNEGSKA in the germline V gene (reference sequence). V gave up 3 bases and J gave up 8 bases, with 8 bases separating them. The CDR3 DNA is TGCAGTGCTAGCTGGGGGGACATTCAGTACTTC. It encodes CSASWGDIQYF.

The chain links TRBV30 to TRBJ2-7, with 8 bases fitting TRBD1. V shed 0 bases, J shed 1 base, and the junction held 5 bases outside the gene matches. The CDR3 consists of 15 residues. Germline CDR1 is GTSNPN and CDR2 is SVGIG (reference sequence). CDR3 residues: CAWSVQGTGSYEQYF. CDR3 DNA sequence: TGTGCCTGGAGTGTACAAGGGACAGGTTCCTACGAGCAGTACTTC.

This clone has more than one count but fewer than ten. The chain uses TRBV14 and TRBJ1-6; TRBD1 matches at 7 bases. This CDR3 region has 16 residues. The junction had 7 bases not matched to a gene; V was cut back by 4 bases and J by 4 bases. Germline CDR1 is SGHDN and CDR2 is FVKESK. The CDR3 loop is CASSPLGQSYNSPLHF. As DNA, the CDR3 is TGTGCCAGCAGCCCGCTGGGACAGTCGTATAATTCACCCCTCCACTTT.

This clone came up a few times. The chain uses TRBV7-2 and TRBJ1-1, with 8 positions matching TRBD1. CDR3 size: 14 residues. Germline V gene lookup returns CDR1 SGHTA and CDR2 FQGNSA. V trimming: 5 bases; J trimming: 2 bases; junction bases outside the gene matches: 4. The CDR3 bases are TGTGCCAGCAGCACACAGGGGGGAAACACTGAAGCTTTCTTT. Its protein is CASSTQGGNTEAFF. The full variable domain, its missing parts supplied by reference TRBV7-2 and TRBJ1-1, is GAGVSQSPSNKVTEKGKDVELRCDPISGHTALYWYRQSLGQGLEFLIYFQGNSAPDKSGLPSDRFSAERTGGSVSTLTIQRTQQEDSAVYLCASSTQGGNTEAFFGQGTRLTVV.

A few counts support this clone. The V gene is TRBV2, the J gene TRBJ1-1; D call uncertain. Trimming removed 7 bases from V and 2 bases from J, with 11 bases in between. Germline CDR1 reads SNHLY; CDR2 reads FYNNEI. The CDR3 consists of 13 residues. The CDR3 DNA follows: TGTGCCAGCACCCTCGCCGGTAACACTGAAGCTTTCTTT. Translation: CASTLAGNTEAFF.

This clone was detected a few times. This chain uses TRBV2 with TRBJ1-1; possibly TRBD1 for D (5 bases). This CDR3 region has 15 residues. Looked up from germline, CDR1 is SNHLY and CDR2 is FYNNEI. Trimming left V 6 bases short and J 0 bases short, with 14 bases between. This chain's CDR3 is CASRWGSSLNTEAFF. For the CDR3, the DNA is TGTGCCAGCAGATGGGGCAGCTCCCTGAACACTGAAGCTTTCTTT. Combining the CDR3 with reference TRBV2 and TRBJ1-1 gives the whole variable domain EPEVTQTPSHQVTQMGQEVILRCVPISNHLYFYWYRQILGQKVEFLVSFYNNEISEKSEIFDDQFSVERPDGSNFTLKIRSTKLEDSAMYFCASRWGSSLNTEAFFGQGTRLTVV.

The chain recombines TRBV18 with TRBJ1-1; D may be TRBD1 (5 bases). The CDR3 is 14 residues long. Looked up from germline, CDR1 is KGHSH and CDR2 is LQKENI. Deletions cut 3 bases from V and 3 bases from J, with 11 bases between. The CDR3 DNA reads TGTGCCAGCTCACCCGCTGGAGGGGACACTGAAGCTTTCTTT. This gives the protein CASSPAGGDTEAFF.

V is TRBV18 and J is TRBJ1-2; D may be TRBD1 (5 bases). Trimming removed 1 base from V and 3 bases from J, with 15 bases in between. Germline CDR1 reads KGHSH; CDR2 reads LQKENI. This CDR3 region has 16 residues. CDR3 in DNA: TGTGCCAGCTCACCACTCAATCGGGGGTTGGACTATGGCTACACCTTC. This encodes CASSPLNRGLDYGYTF. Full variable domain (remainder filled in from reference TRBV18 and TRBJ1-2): NAGVMQNPRHLVRRRGQEARLRCSPMKGHSHVYWYRQLPEEGLKFMVYLQKENIIDESGMPKERFSAEFPKEGPSILRIQQVVRGDSAAYFCASSPLNRGLDYGYTFGSGTRLTVV.

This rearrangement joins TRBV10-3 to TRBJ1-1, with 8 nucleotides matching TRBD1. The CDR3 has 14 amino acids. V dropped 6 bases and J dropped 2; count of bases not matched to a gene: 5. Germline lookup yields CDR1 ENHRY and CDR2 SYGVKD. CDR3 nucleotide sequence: TGTGCCATCAGCGACAGGGGACACAACACTGAAGCTTTCTTT. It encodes CAISDRGHNTEAFF.

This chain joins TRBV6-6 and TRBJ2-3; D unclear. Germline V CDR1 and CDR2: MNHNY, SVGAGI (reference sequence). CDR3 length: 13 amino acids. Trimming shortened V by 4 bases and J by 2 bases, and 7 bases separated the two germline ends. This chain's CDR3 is CASSSRATDTQYF. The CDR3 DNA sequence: TGTGCCAGCAGTTCTAGAGCCACAGATACGCAGTATTTT.

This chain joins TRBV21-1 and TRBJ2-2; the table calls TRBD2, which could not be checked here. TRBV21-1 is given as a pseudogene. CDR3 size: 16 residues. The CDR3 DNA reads TGTGCCAGCAGCAAAAAGCGGGAACCGTTTCACGGGGAGCTGTTTTTT. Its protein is CASSKKREPFHGELFF.

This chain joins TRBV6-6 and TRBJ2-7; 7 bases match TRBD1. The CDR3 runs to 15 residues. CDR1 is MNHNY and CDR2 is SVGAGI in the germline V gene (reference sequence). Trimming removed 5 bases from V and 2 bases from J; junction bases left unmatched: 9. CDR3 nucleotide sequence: TGTGCCAGCAGTAACATAACAGGGGATCCCTACGAGCAGTACTTC. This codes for CASSNITGDPYEQYF.

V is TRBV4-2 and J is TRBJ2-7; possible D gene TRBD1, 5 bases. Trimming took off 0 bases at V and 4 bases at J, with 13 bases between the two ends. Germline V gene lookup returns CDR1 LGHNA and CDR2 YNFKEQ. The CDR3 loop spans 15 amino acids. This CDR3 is CASSQEAAGKYEQYF. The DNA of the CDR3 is TGTGCCAGCAGCCAAGAGGCGGCAGGGAAGTACGAGCAGTACTTC.

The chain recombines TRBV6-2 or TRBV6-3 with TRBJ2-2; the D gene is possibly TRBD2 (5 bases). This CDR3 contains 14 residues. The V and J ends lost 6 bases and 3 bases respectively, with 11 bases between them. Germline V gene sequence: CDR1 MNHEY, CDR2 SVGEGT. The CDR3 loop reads CASSAGGYTGELFF. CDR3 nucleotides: TGTGCCAGCAGCGCTGGCGGGTACACCGGGGAGCTGTTTTTT.

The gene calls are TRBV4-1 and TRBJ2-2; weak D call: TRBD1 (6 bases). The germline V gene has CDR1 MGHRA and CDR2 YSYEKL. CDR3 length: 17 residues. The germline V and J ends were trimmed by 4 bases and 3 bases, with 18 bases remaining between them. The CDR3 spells CASSRTSSGADTGELFF. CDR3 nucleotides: TGCGCCAGCAGCCGAACATCGTCAGGGGCCGACACCGGGGAGCTGTTTTTT.

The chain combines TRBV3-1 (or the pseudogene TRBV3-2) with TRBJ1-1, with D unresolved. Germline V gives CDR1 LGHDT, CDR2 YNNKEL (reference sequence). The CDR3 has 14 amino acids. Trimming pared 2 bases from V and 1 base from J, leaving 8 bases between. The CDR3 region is CASSQRVSNTEAFF. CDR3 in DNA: TGTGCCAGCAGCCAACGGGTGTCGAACACTGAAGCTTTCTTT.

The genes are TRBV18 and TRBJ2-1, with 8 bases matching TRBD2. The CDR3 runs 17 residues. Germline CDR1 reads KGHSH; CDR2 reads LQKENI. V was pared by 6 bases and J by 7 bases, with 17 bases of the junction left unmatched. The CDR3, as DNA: TGTGCCAGCTCCCTATCCGCTGGGGCGGGGGGAAAGAATGAGCAGTTCTTC. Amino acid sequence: CASSLSAGAGGKNEQFF.

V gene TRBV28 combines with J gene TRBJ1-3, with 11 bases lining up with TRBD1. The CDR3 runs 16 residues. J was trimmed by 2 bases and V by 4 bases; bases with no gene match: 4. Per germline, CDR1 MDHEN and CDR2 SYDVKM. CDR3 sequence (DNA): TGTGCCAGCAGTTGGGACAGGGGGTTCGCTGGAAACACCATATATTTT. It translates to CASSWDRGFAGNTIYF.

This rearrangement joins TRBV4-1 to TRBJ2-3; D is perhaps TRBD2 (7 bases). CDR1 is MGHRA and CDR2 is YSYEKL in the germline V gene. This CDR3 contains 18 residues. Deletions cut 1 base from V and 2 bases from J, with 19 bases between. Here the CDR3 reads CASSQVGARGASTDTQYF. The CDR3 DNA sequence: TGCGCCAGCAGCCAAGTAGGGGCTCGGGGGGCGTCCACAGATACGCAGTATTTT.

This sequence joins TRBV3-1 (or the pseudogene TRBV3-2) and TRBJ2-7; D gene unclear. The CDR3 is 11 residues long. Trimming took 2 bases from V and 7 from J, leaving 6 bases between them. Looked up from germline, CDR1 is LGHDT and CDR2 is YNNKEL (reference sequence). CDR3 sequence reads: CASSQSFEQYF. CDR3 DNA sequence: TGTGCCAGCAGCCAATCGTTTGAGCAGTACTTC.

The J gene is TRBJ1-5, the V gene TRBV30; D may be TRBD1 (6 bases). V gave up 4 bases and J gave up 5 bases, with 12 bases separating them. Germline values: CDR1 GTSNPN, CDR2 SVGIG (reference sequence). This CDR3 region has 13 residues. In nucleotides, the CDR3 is TGTGCCTGGACCGTACAGGGATATCAGCCCCAGCATTTT. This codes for CAWTVQGYQPQHF.

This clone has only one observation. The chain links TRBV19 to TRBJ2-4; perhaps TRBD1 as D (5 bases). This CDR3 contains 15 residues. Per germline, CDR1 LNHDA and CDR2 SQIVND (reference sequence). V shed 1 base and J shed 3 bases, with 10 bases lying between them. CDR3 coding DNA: TGTGCCAGTAGTATAGTAGGGGTTGACAAAAACATTCAGTACTTC. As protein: CASSIVGVDKNIQYF.

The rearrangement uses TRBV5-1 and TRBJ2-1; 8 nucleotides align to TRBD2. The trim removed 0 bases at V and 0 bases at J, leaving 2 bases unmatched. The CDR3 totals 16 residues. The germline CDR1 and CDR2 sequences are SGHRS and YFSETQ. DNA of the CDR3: TGCGCCAGCAGCTTGGCTAGCGGGTACTCCTACAATGAGCAGTTCTTC. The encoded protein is CASSLASGYSYNEQFF. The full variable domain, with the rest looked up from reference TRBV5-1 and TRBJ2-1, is KAGVTQTPRYLIKTRGQQVTLSCSPISGHRSVSWYQQTPGQGLQFLFEYFSETQRNKGNFPGRFSGRQFSNSRSEMNVSTLELGDSALYLCASSLASGYSYNEQFFGPGTRLTVL.

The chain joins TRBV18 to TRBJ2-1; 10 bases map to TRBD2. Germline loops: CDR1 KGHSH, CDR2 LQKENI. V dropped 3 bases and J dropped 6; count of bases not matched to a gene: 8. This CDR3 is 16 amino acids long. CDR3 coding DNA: TGTGCCAGCTCACCGGCTAGCGGGAGCTTCAGCAATGAGCAGTTCTTC. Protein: CASSPASGSFSNEQFF.

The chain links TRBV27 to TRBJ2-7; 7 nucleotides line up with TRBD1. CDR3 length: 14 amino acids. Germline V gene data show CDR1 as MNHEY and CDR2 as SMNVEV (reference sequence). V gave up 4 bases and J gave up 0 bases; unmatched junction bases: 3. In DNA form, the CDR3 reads TGTGCCAGCAGTTACCGGGACAGCTCCTACGAGCAGTACTTC. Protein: CASSYRDSSYEQYF.